This TCR beta chain was recovered during a study of metastatic and nonmetastatic thyroid tumors. Study information: Blood and tumor or nodule tissue repertoires from malignant and benign thyroid patients were compared.

Broader study findings: Benign nodules reportedly had significantly lower TCR beta diversity than malignant thyroid tumors in blood and tumor.

Original analysis: Using the CDR3 differences seen across clinicopathological groups, the authors built a distant-metastasis classifier for papillary thyroid cancer, which was meant to discriminate distant-metastatic patients. TCRdb re-analyzed the PCR reads using MiXCR. None of the V and J calls come from the authors' own analysis; TCRdb made them. The sample lists some 46,000 clones, around 25% occurring once. This clone was detected ten times or more. Antigen unknown. Until they underwent thyroid surgery, no patient had received any treatment. Germline CDR1 is MNHEY and CDR2 is SMNVEV (reference sequence). The trim removed 5 bases at V and 7 bases at J, leaving 10 bases unmatched. The length of the CDR3 is 15 residues.

The chain carries TRBV27 and TRBJ2-2; TRBD1 matches 7 bases. Sequencing used blood. This TCR came from a male donor with papillary thyroid cancer or a benign thyroid nodule (not recorded which). Some clones in this sample may be carry-over from other donors' samples. The CDR3 DNA sequence: TGTGCCAGCAGTCTTGACTTACAGGGGATCGGGGAGCTGTTTTTT. Amino acids: CASSLDLQGIGELFF.